Listed here are 12 T cell receptor beta chains from one sample, sequenced in a study of response to subunit inactivated influenza vaccine. TCRdb itself ran the RT-PCR reads through MiXCR, one entry per CDR3 protein. The table has 600,000 to 850,000 distinct CDR3 sequences, 14% seen once. The specimen comprised PBMCs from blood, sampled 14 to 15 days before vaccination. The receptor set was obtained from a man aged 50 to 60 who received an inactivated influenza vaccine.

This clonotype came up many times. The chain carries TRBV18 and TRBJ1-5; the D is unclear. The CDR3 sequence is 14 residues long. Trimming cost V 2 bases and J 0 bases, with 5 bases left between them. From germline, CDR1 is KGHSH and CDR2 LQKENI. CDR3 DNA sequence: TGTGCCAGCTCACCAGTATATAGCAATCAGCCCCAGCATTTT. This encodes CASSPVYSNQPQHF. Looking up the rest from reference TRBV18 and TRBJ1-5 gives the full variable domain: NAGVMQNPRHLVRRRGQEARLRCSPMKGHSHVYWYRQLPEEGLKFMVYLQKENIIDESGMPKERFSAEFPKEGPSILRIQQVVRGDSAAYFCASSPVYSNQPQHFGDGTRLSIL.

The genes are TRBV10-3 and TRBJ2-3, with 8 bases aligning to TRBD2. CDR1 is ENHRY, CDR2 SYGVKD, per germline. The V gene end was trimmed by 10 bases and the J gene end by 3 bases; junction bases not matched to a gene: 12. This CDR3 comprises 15 residues. This chain's CDR3 is CATTRLSGETDTQYF. As DNA, the CDR3 is TGTGCCACCACCCGGCTTAGCGGGGAGACAGATACGCAGTATTTT.

The chain joins TRBV12-3 or TRBV12-4 to TRBJ1-1; D gene uncertain. Trimming removed 3 bases at V and 0 bases at J, with 5 bases between. This CDR3 spans 13 amino acids. The CDR3 sequence: CASSFLMNTEAFF. DNA of the CDR3: TGTGCCAGCAGTTTTCTTATGAACACTGAAGCTTTCTTT.

The sample holds a few counts of this clonotype. This sequence joins TRBV20-1 and TRBJ2-3; 9 bases line up with TRBD1. V shed 2 bases and J 1 base; nucleotides not matched to a gene: 4. Germline CDR1 is DFQATT and CDR2 is SNEGSKA (reference sequence). CDR3 length equals 15 residues. The CDR3 coding sequence is TGCAGTGCTAGACGACAGGGGGTCCGCACAGATACGCAGTATTTT. As protein: CSARRQGVRTDTQYF.

This clonotype was detected only a few times. CDR3 bases: TGTGCCAGCAGCCAAGACCAGGCAACATGGGATACGCAGTATTTT. It specifies CASSQDQATWDTQYF. J is TRBJ2-3 and V is TRBV4-2; D is uncertain. The V gene's germline CDR1 is LGHNA and CDR2 YNFKEQ. The V end was cut by 0 bases, the J end by 6 bases, with 13 bases between. This CDR3 is 15 amino acids long.

This sequence joins TRBV6-4 and TRBJ1-1; TRBD1 matches at 7 bases. V shed 6 bases and J 14 bases; nucleotides not matched to a gene: 3. The CDR3 totals 9 residues. Looked up from germline, CDR1 is MRHNA and CDR2 is SNTAGT. CDR3 bases: TGTGCCAGCAGCCGACAGGGATTCTTT. Protein: CASSRQGFF.

The V call is TRBV27, the J call TRBJ2-1; 11 bases are shared with TRBD2. Germline CDR1 MNHEY, CDR2 SMNVEV (reference sequence). J was trimmed by 7 bases and V by 3 bases; bases with no gene match: 5. The CDR3 consists of 15 residues. CDR3 sequence reads: CASSFMASGRNEQFF. CDR3 nucleotide sequence: TGTGCCAGCAGTTTTATGGCTAGCGGGAGGAATGAGCAGTTCTTC.

Only a few counts were recorded for this clonotype. The rearrangement uses TRBV4-2 and TRBJ2-1; D is ambiguous. The ends were cut back, 1 base at V and 4 bases at J, with 5 bases in the middle. This CDR3 is built from 13 residues. Germline CDR1 LGHNA, CDR2 YNFKEQ. In DNA form, the CDR3 reads TGTGCCAGCAGCCAAGCTCAGTACAATGAGCAGTTCTTC. Its protein product is CASSQAQYNEQFF.

The V and J genes are TRBV10-3 and TRBJ2-3; 11 bases are a match to TRBD2. J lost 0 bases, V lost 6 bases, and 5 bases had no gene match. Germline-derived CDR1 and CDR2 are ENHRY and SYGVKD. The CDR3 is made up of 16 amino acids. The CDR3: CAISASSGGSTDTQYF. CDR3 in DNA: TGTGCCATCAGCGCCTCTAGCGGGGGGAGCACAGATACGCAGTATTTT.

The J gene is TRBJ2-7, the V gene TRBV28, with D possibly TRBD1 on 5 matching bases. This CDR3 contains 17 residues. Trimming shortened V by 6 bases and J by 0 bases, and 21 bases separated the two germline ends. From germline, CDR1 is MDHEN and CDR2 SYDVKM. The CDR3 loop reads CASSLLNPNQGSYEQYF. The CDR3 DNA reads TGTGCCAGCAGCCTATTAAACCCAAACCAGGGCTCCTACGAGCAGTACTTC.

A few counts support this clonotype. The chain has TRBV18 and TRBJ2-5, with D maybe TRBD1 (5 bases). Germline CDR1 reads KGHSH; CDR2 reads LQKENI. V gave up 3 bases and J gave up 3 bases, with 14 bases separating them. CDR3 size: 15 residues. The CDR3 region has the DNA TGTGCCAGCTCACCTTCGGCACAGGCGGAAGAGACCCAGTACTTC. It yields the protein CASSPSAQAEETQYF. The full variable domain, rest sourced from reference TRBV18 and TRBJ2-5, is NAGVMQNPRHLVRRRGQEARLRCSPMKGHSHVYWYRQLPEEGLKFMVYLQKENIIDESGMPKERFSAEFPKEGPSILRIQQVVRGDSAAYFCASSPSAQAEETQYFGPGTRLLVL.

V and J are TRBV4-3 and TRBJ2-1, with D tentatively TRBD2 (6 bases). The V gene lost 0 bases and the J gene lost 3 bases, with 9 bases spanning the gap. The CDR3 consists of 15 residues. CDR1 is LGHNA, CDR2 YSLEER, per germline. CDR3: CASSQDGTGYNEQFF. CDR3 DNA sequence: TGCGCCAGCAGCCAAGATGGGACTGGCTACAATGAGCAGTTCTTC.